What follows is one T cell receptor (beta chain) and its context. The V gene lost 4 bases and the J gene lost 5 bases, with 5 bases spanning the gap. This CDR3 spans 11 amino acids. Germline values: CDR1 SNHLY, CDR2 FYNNEI. This sample is drawn from a study of CD8 T cells in Susac syndrome. An amount of RNA that ranged from roughly 0.45 to 1 ug was reverse transcribed with random hexamers. TCRdb itself ran the immunoSEQ multiplex PCR reads through MiXCR, one entry per CDR3 protein. The sample contains about 140,000 distinct CDR3 sequences, 95% of which appear only once. The source material was CD4+ T cells from PBMCs. The V gene is TRBV2, the J gene TRBJ2-5; no clear D. The receptor's source is a human donor with multiple sclerosis. CDR3 sequence: CASSVWETQYF. CDR3 DNA sequence: TGTGCCAGCAGTGTCTGGGAGACCCAGTACTTC. Filled out from reference TRBV2 and TRBJ2-5, the complete variable domain reads EPEVTQTPSHQVTQMGQEVILRCVPISNHLYFYWYRQILGQKVEFLVSFYNNEISEKSEIFDDQFSVERPDGSNFTLKIRSTKLEDSAMYFCASSVWETQYFGPGTRLLVL.